This T cell receptor (beta chain) derives from a study of blood T cells in healthy people across ages. Study-level information: When template switching was applied, about one barcoded beta molecule was captured per two T cells.

Points from the study as a whole: More naive CD4+ cells and higher diversity marked long-lived donors relative to aged donors.

Each sample had at least 6 million PBMCs isolated. A sample-barcoded 5' primer and a J-beta primer mix were used in a second PCR of roughly 6 to 12 cycles. Per sample, CDR3-containing paired-end reads numbered at least 2.5 million. Each CDR3 protein is one row after TCRdb ran MiXCR on the 5' RACE reads. The sample gives under 950,000 distinct CDR3 sequences, approximately 22% of which show up once; approximately 20% is in the top ten. As for this clonotype: Antigen unknown.

This TCR came from a man in his sixties or seventies in good health. The sequencing sample was made of blood.

CDR3 loop: CASSPRKEMNTGELFF. The CDR3 bases are TGTGCCAGCAGCCCACGAAAGGAGATGAACACCGGGGAGCTGTTTTTT. The chain employs TRBV7-2 and TRBJ2-2, with D uncertain. Germline assignment: CDR1 SGHTA and CDR2 FQGNSA. Deletions cut 5 bases from V and 1 base from J, with 14 bases between. CDR3 length equals 16 residues.